A single sample is the source of the 29 T cell receptor beta chains below, sequenced in a study of blood T cell repertoires in COVID-19. Measured with immunoSEQ multiplex PCR; TCRdb has only the in-frame clones, and not every one. Of around 120,000 clones detected, approximately 79% appear once; the ten largest clones hold 20% to 25%. The sequencing input was peripheral blood. Receptor source: a man aged 65 to 79 with active or convalescent COVID-19.

The V call is TRBV5-4, the J call TRBJ2-2; TRBD1 aligns across 11 bases. Germline assignment: CDR1 SGHNT and CDR2 YYREEE (reference sequence). This CDR3 comprises 14 residues. The V segment lost 4 bases and the J segment 8 bases; nucleotides outside the gene matches: 4. This CDR3 is CASSPGQGEGELFF. For the CDR3, the DNA is TGTGCCAGCAGCCCGGGACAGGGGGAAGGGGAGCTGTTTTTT.

The chain employs TRBV30 and TRBJ1-5, with D perhaps matching TRBD1 (6 bases). This CDR3 is built from 13 residues. Germline CDR1 reads GTSNPN; CDR2 reads SVGIG (reference sequence). With 5 bases removed from V and 4 bases from J, the gap between germline ends came to 12 bases. The CDR3 region is CAWGVQGNQPQHF. In nucleotides, the CDR3 is TGTGCCTGGGGGGTTCAGGGGAATCAGCCCCAGCATTTT.

The DNA for the CDR3 is TGTGCCAGCAGCCAAGCTGCGGGATTTTCCTACGAGCAGTACTTC. This codes for CASSQAAGFSYEQYF. The J gene is TRBJ2-7, the V gene TRBV3-1 (or the pseudogene TRBV3-2); weak D call: TRBD2 (6 bases). The germline CDR1 and CDR2 sequences are LGHDT and YNNKEL (reference sequence). Trimming pared 1 base from V and 1 base from J, leaving 11 bases between. This CDR3 has 15 residues.

The J gene is TRBJ2-7, the V gene TRBV19; the D gene is possibly TRBD1 (6 bases). V was pared by 3 bases and J by 2 bases, with 11 bases between. CDR3 size: 14 residues. Germline V gene lookup returns CDR1 LNHDA and CDR2 SQIVND (reference sequence). The CDR3 is CASSIQRTAYEQYF. The DNA of the CDR3 is TGTGCCAGTAGTATCCAACGGACAGCCTACGAGCAGTACTTC.

This clone has just one count. The chain joins TRBV19 to TRBJ2-1, with 8 nucleotides matching TRBD2. V lost 3 bases, J lost 4 bases, and 8 bases stayed unmatched. CDR3 length: 16 amino acids. Looked up from germline, CDR1 is LNHDA and CDR2 is SQIVND (reference sequence). The CDR3 coding sequence is TGTGCCAGTAGTATTACGGCTAGCGGGCGATACAATGAGCAGTTCTTC. It specifies CASSITASGRYNEQFF.

V usage is TRBV28 and J usage is TRBJ1-2; TRBD1 matches 11 bases. The germline CDR1 and CDR2 sequences are MDHEN and SYDVKM. This CDR3 spans 13 amino acids. V lost 4 bases to trimming and J lost 10 bases; unmatched junction nucleotides: 5. CDR3 amino acids: CASSSGQGGIYTF. For the CDR3, the DNA is TGTGCCAGCAGTTCGGGACAGGGGGGGATCTACACCTTC.

The chain's CDR3 is CASSYRGQGNTIYF. The CDR3 nucleotides are TGTGCCAGCAGTTACAGGGGCCAGGGAAACACCATATATTTT. The chain is built from TRBV2 and TRBJ1-3; 7 bases are a match to TRBD1. The CDR3 sequence is 14 residues long. V gave up 5 bases and J gave up 4 bases; unmatched junction bases: 5. Germline lookup yields CDR1 SNHLY and CDR2 FYNNEI. Together with reference TRBV2 and TRBJ1-3, the CDR3 gives the full variable domain: EPEVTQTPSHQVTQMGQEVILRCVPISNHLYFYWYRQILGQKVEFLVSFYNNEISEKSEIFDDQFSVERPDGSNFTLKIRSTKLEDSAMYFCASSYRGQGNTIYFGEGSWLTVV.

The chain combines TRBV11-2 with TRBJ1-1; 7 positions agree with TRBD1. With V trimmed by 5 bases and J by 0 bases, 3 bases remained unmatched. Germline V gene data show CDR1 as SGHAT and CDR2 as FQNNGV. CDR3 length: 14 residues. CDR3 sequence reads: CASSPDRVNTEAFF. The CDR3 coding sequence is TGTGCCAGCAGCCCCGACAGGGTGAACACTGAAGCTTTCTTT.

The chain recombines TRBV15 with TRBJ2-3; TRBD2 matches 12 bases. Unmatched junction bases numbered 0, after V lost 1 base and J lost 1 base. From germline, CDR1 is LNHNV and CDR2 YYDKDF (reference sequence). This CDR3 spans 16 amino acids. For the CDR3, the DNA is TGTGCCACCAGCAGAGGGACTAGCGGGGGCACAGATACGCAGTATTTT. It is translated as CATSRGTSGGTDTQYF. The complete variable domain, with remaining parts taken from reference TRBV15 and TRBJ2-3, reads DAMVIQNPRYQVTQFGKPVTLSCSQTLNHNVMYWYQQKSSQAPKLLFHYYDKDFNNEADTPDNFQSRRPNTSFCFLDIRSPGLGDTAMYLCATSRGTSGGTDTQYFGPGTRLTVL.

V usage is TRBV3-1 (or the pseudogene TRBV3-2) and J usage is TRBJ2-1, with 7 bases aligning to TRBD2. The CDR3 consists of 12 residues. V trimming: 3 bases; J trimming: 15 bases; junction bases outside the gene matches: 8. The germline V gene encodes CDR1 LGHDT and CDR2 YNNKEL (reference sequence). This CDR3 reads CASSQGKAGTFF. The CDR3, as DNA: TGTGCCAGCAGCCAGGGCAAAGCGGGAACGTTCTTC.

The gene calls are TRBV12-3 or TRBV12-4 and TRBJ1-2, with D unclear. Deletions cut 1 base from V and 4 bases from J, with 7 bases between. The CDR3 loop spans 13 amino acids. Here the CDR3 DNA reads TGTGCCAGCAGTTTAGAGTCAGGCTATGGCTACACCTTC. This gives the protein CASSLESGYGYTF.

The chain is built from TRBV6-1 and TRBJ1-1, with a weak D call TRBD1 (6 bases). CDR1 and CDR2 (germline): MNHNS, SASEGT. The length of the CDR3 is 16 residues. V was trimmed by 4 bases and J by 4 bases, leaving 19 bases between them. CDR3 bases: TGTGCCAGCAGTGGGGTAAGGGGGGGCAAAGGCACTGAAGCTTTCTTT. Translated, it gives CASSGVRGGKGTEAFF.

The chain links TRBV18 to TRBJ1-1, with a weak D call TRBD1 (6 bases). The germline gives CDR1 KGHSH, CDR2 LQKENI. The CDR3 is 16 amino acids. Trimming removed 6 bases from V and 3 bases from J, with 20 bases in between. The CDR3 sequence: CASSRTGWGLDTEAFF. The CDR3 nucleotides read TGTGCCAGCTCGCGAACAGGGTGGGGGTTGGACACTGAAGCTTTCTTT.

The sample holds one count of this clone. The chain has TRBV5-4 and TRBJ1-2, with 7 bases identical to TRBD1. The germline gives CDR1 SGHNT, CDR2 YYREEE (reference sequence). The CDR3 runs 15 residues. After removal of 0 bases from V and 4 bases from J, the junction contained 6 bases not matched to a gene. The CDR3 loop reads CASSLGNRGIYGYTF. As DNA, the CDR3 is TGTGCCAGCAGCTTGGGGAACAGGGGAATCTATGGCTACACCTTC. The variable domain in full, with the rest retrieved from reference TRBV5-4 and TRBJ1-2, is ETGVTQSPTHLIKTRGQQVTLRCSSQSGHNTVSWYQQALGQGPQFIFQYYREEENGRGNFPPRFSGLQFPNYSSELNVNALELDDSALYLCASSLGNRGIYGYTFGSGTRLTVV.

The V and J genes are TRBV5-1 and TRBJ1-4, with 7 bases matching TRBD1. The CDR3 sequence is 14 residues long. Germline CDR1 SGHRS, CDR2 YFSETQ. J gave up 8 bases and V 0 bases, and 4 bases lay outside the gene matches. CDR3 in DNA: TGCGCCAGCAGCTTGGAGGGGGCTGGGGAAAAACTGTTTTTT. It yields the protein CASSLEGAGEKLFF.

V gene TRBV19 combines with J gene TRBJ1-5, with 8 bases aligning to TRBD1. The CDR3 covers 14 residues. Looked up from germline, CDR1 is LNHDA and CDR2 is SQIVND (reference sequence). V lost 5 bases, J lost 7 bases, and 7 bases stayed unmatched. The CDR3 sequence: CASSSDRVWQPQHF. CDR3 coding DNA: TGTGCCAGTAGTTCGGACAGGGTGTGGCAGCCCCAGCATTTT.

The chain is built from TRBV5-1 and TRBJ1-3, with D hard to call. The CDR3 loop spans 16 amino acids. Germline CDR1 and CDR2: SGHRS and YFSETQ. V was clipped by 0 bases and J by 4 bases, with 14 bases between them. The CDR3, as DNA: TGCGCCAGCAGCTTGGGGGCAAGTGGCGCAGGAAACACCATATATTTT. This sequence encodes CASSLGASGAGNTIYF.

This clone was seen more than once but under ten times. In DNA, the CDR3 is TGTGCCAGTAGTGCAGGGGGATCCAAGCAGTACTTC. This encodes CASSAGGSKQYF. The chain employs TRBV19 and TRBJ2-7; 7 bases fit TRBD1. The J segment lost 8 bases and the V segment lost 5 bases, leaving 6 bases of the junction unmatched. The CDR3 is 12 residues long. Germline-derived CDR1 and CDR2 are LNHDA and SQIVND (reference sequence).

This clone has only a few counts. CDR3 bases: TGTGCCAGCAGCTTGGGACTAGCCATAGATACGCAGTATTTT. This gives the protein CASSLGLAIDTQYF. V usage is TRBV7-8 and J usage is TRBJ2-3; 9 bases match TRBD2. CDR1 SGHVS and CDR2 FQNEAQ come from the germline V gene. This CDR3 contains 14 residues. The V gene end was trimmed by 3 bases and the J gene end by 5 bases; junction bases not matched to a gene: 3.

V usage is TRBV7-2 and J usage is TRBJ1-3; D is perhaps TRBD1 (6 bases). V lost 5 bases, J lost 1 base, and 15 bases lay in between. Per the germline V gene, CDR1 is SGHTA and CDR2 is FQGNSA. CDR3 length: 16 residues. The CDR3 sequence is CASSPQAQGSGNTIYF. In DNA, the CDR3 is TGTGCCAGCAGCCCACAGGCACAGGGATCTGGAAACACCATATATTTT.

This clone was counted a single time. The genes are TRBV6-1 and TRBJ1-4, with 7 bases matching TRBD1. The junction had 1 base not matched to a gene; V was cut back by 5 bases and J by 4 bases. The CDR3 is 13 residues long. Germline CDR1 and CDR2: MNHNS and SASEGT. The CDR3 DNA reads as TGTGCCAGCAGTAGGGACAGTAATGAAAAACTGTTTTTT. Its protein is CASSRDSNEKLFF.

This clone has more than one count but fewer than ten. The gene calls are TRBV1 and TRBJ2-1; the table's D gene call, TRBD2, was not cross checked with the DNA. TRBV1 is labeled a pseudogene. The CDR3 has 15 amino acids. CDR3 nucleotides: TGCACCAGCAGCCGAGGGCCCAGCTCCTACAATGAGCAGTTCTTC. The encoded protein is CTSSRGPSSYNEQFF.

The chain recombines TRBV2 with TRBJ2-1; 10 nucleotides align to TRBD2. The CDR3 is 13 amino acids. From germline, CDR1 is SNHLY and CDR2 FYNNEI. The junction had 3 bases not matched to a gene; V was cut back by 4 bases and J by 9 bases. The CDR3 here is CASSVERGGEQFF. The CDR3 nucleotides read TGTGCCAGCAGTGTCGAGCGGGGGGGTGAGCAGTTCTTC.

This sequence joins TRBV19 and TRBJ2-1; 7 bases map to TRBD1. After removal of 4 bases from V and 0 bases from J, the junction contained 9 bases not matched to a gene. Germline CDR1 is LNHDA and CDR2 is SQIVND (reference sequence). CDR3 length: 17 residues. CDR3 sequence: CASSRRTGRRSYNEQFF. The CDR3 bases are TGTGCCAGTAGTAGGCGGACAGGTCGACGCTCCTACAATGAGCAGTTCTTC.

The table lists this clone with a few counts. V and J are TRBV29-1 and TRBJ1-5; D remains ambiguous. Germline V gene data show CDR1 as SQVTM and CDR2 as ANQGSEA. The CDR3 loop spans 14 amino acids. Trimming pared 4 bases from V and 0 bases from J, leaving 10 bases between. CDR3 amino acids: CSVVDEGSNQPQHF. For the CDR3, the DNA is TGCAGCGTTGTGGACGAGGGTAGCAATCAGCCCCAGCATTTT.

In this sample, this clone turned up a few times. J is TRBJ2-3 and V is TRBV9; 7 bases are a match to TRBD2. The CDR3 sequence is 15 residues long. V lost 2 bases, J lost 2 bases, and 5 bases stayed unmatched. Germline V gives CDR1 SGDLS, CDR2 YYNGEE. CDR3 protein: CASSVPAGNTDTQYF. The DNA of the CDR3 is TGTGCCAGCAGCGTTCCAGCGGGGAACACAGATACGCAGTATTTT.

The chain carries TRBV5-8 and TRBJ2-2, with 10 positions matching TRBD2. J lost 2 bases, V lost 4 bases, and 2 bases had no gene match. The germline V gene encodes CDR1 SGHTS and CDR2 YDEGEE. The CDR3 loop spans 15 amino acids. This CDR3 is CASSGTSDNTGELFF. The CDR3 nucleotides are TGTGCCAGCAGCGGGACTAGCGATAACACCGGGGAGCTGTTTTTT.

The V gene is TRBV5-1, the J gene TRBJ2-1, with a possible D match to TRBD1 (6 bases). V was clipped by 4 bases and J by 4 bases, with 15 bases between them. Germline lookup yields CDR1 SGHRS and CDR2 YFSETQ. The CDR3 length is 15 residues. In DNA, the CDR3 is TGCGCCAGCAGCCGCACGGACAGAAGTTACAATGAGCAGTTCTTC. It translates to CASSRTDRSYNEQFF.

This chain joins TRBV6-6 and TRBJ2-3; D unclear. There are 15 residues in the CDR3. Germline CDR1 MNHNY, CDR2 SVGAGI (reference sequence). V was clipped by 2 bases and J by 0 bases, with 9 bases between them. CDR3 DNA sequence: TGTGCCAGCAGTTACCCGGAGCTAAGCACAGATACGCAGTATTTT. Translation gives CASSYPELSTDTQYF.